A single sample gave rise to the 32 T cell receptor beta chains below, sequenced in a study of cytomegalovirus exposure and HLA in healthy donors. The PCR had 60 Vbeta and 13 Jbeta primers. TCRdb keeps only in-frame clones here, not all; method: immunoSEQ multiplex PCR. The sample has 150,000 to 200,000 clones, about 80% seen once; the top ten hold about 2.3%. Sample: PBMCs. The receptors stem from a woman in her twenties or thirties in good health and CMV-seronegative.

The gene calls are TRBV29-1 and TRBJ2-3; possible D gene TRBD1, 6 bases. The V gene's germline CDR1 is SQVTM and CDR2 ANQGSEA. The CDR3 loop spans 12 amino acids. V was clipped by 4 bases and J by 2 bases, with 7 bases between them. The CDR3 region has the DNA TGCAGCGTTGGGACAGTCACAGATACGCAGTATTTT. Translated: CSVGTVTDTQYF.

This clone was found once. This rearrangement joins TRBV7-9 to TRBJ2-1, with 15 nucleotides matching TRBD2. Germline CDR1 reads SEHNR; CDR2 reads FQNEAQ (reference sequence). J was trimmed by 5 bases and V by 5 bases; bases with no gene match: 10. This CDR3 is 18 amino acids long. The CDR3 sequence is CASSPTPGLAGGHNEQFF. As DNA, the CDR3 is TGTGCCAGCAGCCCCACCCCGGGACTAGCGGGAGGCCACAATGAGCAGTTCTTC.

This clone was seen once. V usage is TRBV10-3 and J usage is TRBJ2-7; D call uncertain. The CDR3 length is 14 residues. Germline V gene lookup returns CDR1 ENHRY and CDR2 SYGVKD. The V end was cut by 8 bases, the J end by 5 bases, with 19 bases between. The CDR3 DNA is TGTGCCATCTCAAACCAAGCTGCCCCCCACGAGCAGTACTTC. This encodes CAISNQAAPHEQYF.

Here the CDR3 reads CASSQDRGLVYEQYF. The CDR3 region has the DNA TGCGCCAGCAGCCAAGATCGGGGACTTGTTTACGAGCAGTACTTC. The chain is built from TRBV4-3 and TRBJ2-7; D possibly corresponds to TRBD2 (6 bases). V lost 0 bases to trimming and J lost 4 bases, with 13 bases between them. This CDR3 is 15 amino acids long. The germline V gene has CDR1 LGHNA and CDR2 YSLEER.

This clone has just a few counts. The chain uses TRBV5-1 and TRBJ2-5; 8 bases are shared with TRBD1. CDR3 length equals 15 residues. Germline CDR1 and CDR2: SGHRS and YFSETQ. V dropped 6 bases and J dropped 3; count of bases not matched to a gene: 10. CDR3 sequence: CASNLLGTGEETQYF. Here the CDR3 DNA reads TGCGCCAGCAACCTTCTTGGGACAGGAGAAGAGACCCAGTACTTC. Looking up the rest from reference TRBV5-1 and TRBJ2-5 gives the full variable domain: KAGVTQTPRYLIKTRGQQVTLSCSPISGHRSVSWYQQTPGQGLQFLFEYFSETQRNKGNFPGRFSGRQFSNSRSEMNVSTLELGDSALYLCASNLLGTGEETQYFGPGTRLLVL.

This clone was recorded a few times. In nucleotides, the CDR3 is TGTGCCAGCAGCTTAGCCCTGGTTTTTCGGACAGACCAGCAACGCAATGAGCAGTTCTTC. Protein product: CASSLALVFRTDQQRNEQFF. The chain recombines TRBV7-2 with TRBJ2-1, with a possible D match to TRBD1 (6 bases). In germline, CDR1 is SGHTA, CDR2 FQGNSA. This CDR3 is 20 amino acids long. V lost 0 bases and J 6 bases, leaving 27 bases between the germline ends.

This chain joins TRBV7-3 and TRBJ2-1; TRBD2 might be the D (5 bases). This CDR3 comprises 14 residues. Trimming pared 5 bases from V and 3 bases from J, leaving 11 bases between. Germline-derived CDR1 and CDR2 are SGHTA and FQGTGA. The CDR3 sequence is CASSTRTDYNEQFF. CDR3 in DNA: TGTGCCAGCAGCACTAGGACGGACTACAATGAGCAGTTCTTC.

This clone appeared a few times. This chain uses TRBV29-1 with TRBJ2-1; TRBD2 matches 7 bases. CDR3 length: 14 residues. The germline CDR1 and CDR2 sequences are SQVTM and ANQGSEA. Unmatched junction bases numbered 13, after V lost 4 bases and J lost 10 bases. CDR3 protein: CSVGGLPQVREQFF. CDR3 in DNA: TGCAGCGTTGGGGGACTACCTCAAGTAAGGGAGCAGTTCTTC.

This clone was observed a single time. The CDR3 DNA is TGTGCCAGCGGCTTAGCCGGTCCAAACATTCAGTACTTC. Translation: CASGLAGPNIQYF. The chain is built from TRBV6-6 and TRBJ2-4; D not certain. The V gene's germline CDR1 is MNHNY and CDR2 SVGAGI (reference sequence). This CDR3 has 13 amino acids. The ends were cut back, 8 bases at V and 6 bases at J, with 14 bases in the middle.

The J gene is TRBJ2-1, the V gene TRBV11-2, with 9 bases matching TRBD2. Germline CDR1 reads SGHAT; CDR2 reads FQNNGV. This CDR3 region has 16 residues. Germline trimming cut 5 bases from V and 0 bases from J; bases unmatched to any gene: 5. The CDR3 is CASSPHSGSSYNEQFF. CDR3 sequence (DNA): TGTGCCAGCAGCCCTCATAGCGGGAGCTCCTACAATGAGCAGTTCTTC.

The V and J genes are TRBV7-9 and TRBJ2-5, with TRBD2 identical over 8 bases. In germline, CDR1 is SEHNR, CDR2 FQNEAQ (reference sequence). With 3 bases clipped from V and 5 bases from J, the junction kept 11 bases outside the gene matches. This CDR3 contains 16 residues. DNA for the CDR3: TGTGCCAGCAGCTTCGCGGGGGCGGGAGGTTATGAGACCCAGTACTTC. Its protein product is CASSFAGAGGYETQYF.

The chain uses TRBV5-6 and TRBJ1-5; 7 positions agree with TRBD1. In germline, CDR1 is SGHDT, CDR2 YYEEEE. Trimming took 1 base from V and 4 from J; bases not matched to a gene: 5. The CDR3 is 15 residues long. This CDR3 is CASSLFRGENQPQHF. The CDR3 DNA reads as TGTGCCAGCAGCTTGTTCAGGGGGGAGAATCAGCCCCAGCATTTT.

With respect to this clone: A read error may produce the germline difference seen at one junction end. The chain has TRBV7-2 and TRBJ2-6, with 7 bases fitting TRBD2. From germline, CDR1 is SGHTA and CDR2 FQGNSA. The CDR3 runs to 18 residues. The CDR3 coding sequence is TGTGCCAGCAGCTTATCCAGCGGGGCTAACTCTGGGGCCAACGGCCTGACTTTC. Residues: CASSLSSGANSGANGLTF.

The rearrangement links TRBV11-2 to TRBJ2-7; maybe TRBD1 (5 bases). The germline V gene encodes CDR1 SGHAT and CDR2 FQNNGV. The V gene lost 0 bases and the J gene lost 3 bases, with 9 bases spanning the gap. CDR3 length: 14 amino acids. The CDR3 loop reads CASSLDWGDYEQYF. DNA for the CDR3: TGTGCCAGCAGCTTAGATTGGGGCGACTACGAGCAGTACTTC.

This clone was detected a few times. The rearrangement uses TRBV7-9 and TRBJ2-7, with D tentatively TRBD1 (5 bases). CDR1 and CDR2 (germline): SEHNR, FQNEAQ (reference sequence). V dropped 1 base and J dropped 0 bases, with 10 bases sitting between them. The CDR3 has 15 residues. The CDR3 nucleotides read TGTGCCAGCAGCTTAGAGGTGGGGCACTCCTACGAGCAGTACTTC. Its translation: CASSLEVGHSYEQYF.

This chain joins TRBV27 and TRBJ2-6, with 9 bases fitting TRBD1. With 3 bases clipped from V and 1 base from J, the junction kept 4 bases outside the gene matches. Germline CDR1 MNHEY, CDR2 SMNVEV (reference sequence). CDR3 length equals 17 residues. This CDR3 is CASSLGTGKSGANVLTF. In DNA, the CDR3 is TGTGCCAGCAGTTTGGGGACAGGGAAATCTGGGGCCAACGTCCTGACTTTC.

This sequence joins TRBV7-6 and TRBJ2-7; weak D call: TRBD1 (5 bases). Germline CDR1 reads SGHVS; CDR2 reads FNYEAQ. The germline V and J ends were trimmed by 2 bases and 5 bases, with 16 bases remaining between them. The CDR3 sequence is 15 residues long. This CDR3 reads CASSLTIPGNDEQYF. The CDR3 region has the DNA TGTGCCAGCAGCTTAACGATCCCAGGGAACGACGAGCAGTACTTC.

The CDR3 DNA is TGTGCCAGTAGTCCCGGACAGACCTACAATGAGCAGTTCTTC. Translation gives CASSPGQTYNEQFF. The V call is TRBV19, the J call TRBJ2-1; perhaps TRBD1 as D (6 bases). Per germline, CDR1 LNHDA and CDR2 SQIVND (reference sequence). With 5 bases removed from V and 2 bases from J, the gap between germline ends came to 10 bases. The CDR3 has 14 amino acids. Full variable domain (rest looked up from reference TRBV19 and TRBJ2-1): DGGITQSPKYLFRKEGQNVTLSCEQNLNHDAMYWYRQDPGQGLRLIYYSQIVNDFQKGDIAEGYSVSREKKESFPLTVTSAQKNPTAFYLCASSPGQTYNEQFFGPGTRLTVL.

This sequence joins TRBV19 and TRBJ1-2, with 9 bases aligning to TRBD1. The germline gives CDR1 LNHDA, CDR2 SQIVND (reference sequence). CDR3 size: 15 residues. Losses at the gene ends were 1 base for V and 2 bases for J; bases not matched to a gene: 2. The CDR3 DNA sequence: TGTGCCAGTAGTATAGGGACAGGGGCGAACTATGGCTACACCTTC. Its translation is CASSIGTGANYGYTF.

The chain combines TRBV5-8 with TRBJ2-7, with D perhaps TRBD1 (6 bases). Germline V gene data show CDR1 as SGHTS and CDR2 as YDEGEE. The CDR3 length is 13 residues. Trimming stripped 4 bases from V and 9 bases from J, with 17 bases between. CDR3 coding DNA: TGTGCCAGCAGCCGCCCCCCCGGACAGCGGCAGTACTTC. Amino acids: CASSRPPGQRQYF.

The chain carries TRBV4-3 and TRBJ2-7; 7 bases match TRBD2. The V gene's germline CDR1 is LGHNA and CDR2 YSLEER. The trim removed 0 bases at V and 3 bases at J, leaving 8 bases unmatched. This CDR3 comprises 16 residues. The CDR3 DNA reads as TGCGCCAGCAGCCAAGATCGGGGGGACGGATACTACGAGCAGTACTTC. Residues: CASSQDRGDGYYEQYF.

The table lists this clone with a few counts. The chain couples TRBV27 to TRBJ1-1; TRBD1 matches 9 bases. Germline V gene sequence: CDR1 MNHEY, CDR2 SMNVEV (reference sequence). The CDR3 is 17 amino acids. The J segment lost 4 bases and the V segment lost 6 bases, leaving 15 bases of the junction unmatched. CDR3 in amino acids: CASSYTINRGQGTEAFF. The CDR3 nucleotides are TGTGCCAGCAGCTACACAATAAACAGGGGGCAGGGCACTGAAGCTTTCTTT.

The chain links TRBV7-9 to TRBJ2-7; D may be TRBD2 (6 bases). Trimming removed 3 bases from V and 9 bases from J, with 18 bases in between. The CDR3 has 14 amino acids. The germline V gene encodes CDR1 SEHNR and CDR2 FQNEAQ (reference sequence). The CDR3 DNA is TGTGCCAGCAGCTTGAGCGTTGACGGGGGTGGGCAGTACTTC. Translating gives CASSLSVDGGGQYF.

The chain combines TRBV30 with TRBJ1-3; no clear D gene. V gave up 0 bases and J gave up 0 bases, with 3 bases separating them. The CDR3 is made up of 13 amino acids. Germline CDR1 is GTSNPN and CDR2 is SVGIG (reference sequence). In DNA form, the CDR3 reads TGTGCCTGGAGTGTCAACTCTGGAAACACCATATATTTT. Translation: CAWSVNSGNTIYF.

The rearrangement links TRBV30 to TRBJ1-2, with no clear D. V was pared by 2 bases and J by 5 bases, with 18 bases between. The germline CDR1 and CDR2 sequences are GTSNPN and SVGIG (reference sequence). This CDR3 region has 15 residues. This chain's CDR3 is CAWSIKRKEPYGYTF. CDR3 sequence (DNA): TGTGCCTGGAGTATCAAGCGAAAGGAGCCTTATGGCTACACCTTC. Using reference TRBV30 and TRBJ1-2 for the parts outside the CDR3, the full variable domain is SQTIHQWPATLVQPVGSPLSLECTVEGTSNPNLYWYRQAAGRGLQLLFYSVGIGQISSEVPQNLSASRPQDRQFILSSKKLLLSDSGFYLCAWSIKRKEPYGYTFGSGTRLTVV.

The chain is built from TRBV27 and TRBJ1-5; TRBD1 might be the D (6 bases). Trimming took 6 bases from V and 6 from J, leaving 18 bases between them. The CDR3 loop spans 15 amino acids. Germline CDR1 and CDR2: MNHEY and SMNVEV (reference sequence). CDR3 nucleotide sequence: TGTGCCAGCAGGGCGGCGGGGGGCGAGGGTCAGCCCCAGCATTTT. Its protein product is CASRAAGGEGQPQHF.

This clone was counted once. V is TRBV6-1 and J is TRBJ2-7, with a weak D call TRBD1 (6 bases). Trimming shortened V by 8 bases and J by 0 bases, and 11 bases separated the two germline ends. The CDR3 totals 13 residues. The germline gives CDR1 MNHNS, CDR2 SASEGT. The CDR3 here is CASLRGPSYEQYF. The CDR3 coding sequence is TGTGCCAGCCTCAGGGGTCCCTCCTACGAGCAGTACTTC.

The rearrangement joins TRBV4-3 to TRBJ2-7, with 9 nucleotides matching TRBD1. V lost 3 bases and J lost 1; bases outside the gene matches: 4. CDR1 and CDR2 from the germline V gene are LGHNA and YSLEER. CDR3 length equals 15 residues. CDR3 nucleotides: TGCGCCAGCAGCCAGAACAGGGGGCTTTCCTACGAGCAGTACTTC. Protein product: CASSQNRGLSYEQYF.

This clone appeared a few times. This chain uses TRBV10-3 with TRBJ2-1, with D possibly matching TRBD2 (6 bases). V dropped 0 bases and J dropped 7 bases, with 16 bases sitting between them. The germline V gene encodes CDR1 ENHRY and CDR2 SYGVKD. This CDR3 has 16 residues. CDR3 protein: CAISESGRGAINEQFF. The CDR3 bases are TGTGCCATCAGTGAGTCTGGGCGGGGCGCTATTAATGAGCAGTTCTTC.

V is TRBV18 and J is TRBJ2-3; 8 bases match TRBD1. V gave up 5 bases and J gave up 0 bases; unmatched junction bases: 7. Germline V gene lookup returns CDR1 KGHSH and CDR2 LQKENI. The CDR3 has 16 residues. The CDR3 is CASSDRQGISTDTQYF. DNA for the CDR3: TGTGCCAGCTCAGACAGACAGGGGATTAGCACAGATACGCAGTATTTT.

A word on this clone: Different DNA sequences within this sample yield the same CDR3. This chain uses TRBV10-2 with TRBJ1-2, with 7 bases lining up with TRBD1. J was trimmed by 0 bases and V by 6 bases; bases with no gene match: 7. The germline CDR1 and CDR2 sequences are WSHSY and SAAADI. The CDR3 extends over 15 amino acids. The CDR3 reads CASSLWDSPNYGYTF. CDR3 DNA: TGCGCCAGCAGCCTATGGGACAGTCCTAACTATGGCTACACCTTC.

V gene TRBV6-1 combines with J gene TRBJ1-5, with TRBD1 identical over 7 bases. This CDR3 spans 15 amino acids. Germline loops: CDR1 MNHNS, CDR2 SASEGT. Trimming cost V 5 bases and J 5 bases; bases outside gene matches: 9. The CDR3 coding sequence is TGTGCCAGCAGTTCACGACAGGGTTTTCATCAGCCCCAGCATTTT. This encodes CASSSRQGFHQPQHF.